Many counts were recorded for the clone carrying this TCR beta chain. Antigen: not known. The record originates from a study of CD8 T cells in ankylosing spondylitis. Preparation of TCR beta libraries was done by quantitative 5'-RACE with molecular barcodes. Via MiXCR, TCRdb re-called the 5' RACE reads, giving one row per CDR3 protein. In the table there are some 130,000 distinct CDR3 sequences, 6.5% to 8.5% of which are singletons. Broader study findings: Reports say disease-linked clones showed up significantly more in matched ankylosing spondylitis synovial fluid. Ankylosing spondylitis blood seemed to carry a telltale TCR beta motif made of about 8 highly homologous variants.

Sequencing was performed on synovial fluid, either unsorted or a sorted T cell fraction (not recorded which). This sequence originates from a male donor with ankylosing spondylitis.

CDR3 amino acids: CSVDGGNYEQYF. CDR3 nucleotide sequence: TGCAGCGTTGATGGAGGTAACTACGAGCAGTACTTC. The J gene is TRBJ2-7, the V gene TRBV29-1, with D possibly being TRBD2 (5 bases). The V end lost 3 bases, the J end lost 3 bases, and 9 bases lay between the germline ends. CDR3 length: 12 amino acids. Per germline, CDR1 SQVTM and CDR2 ANQGSEA.